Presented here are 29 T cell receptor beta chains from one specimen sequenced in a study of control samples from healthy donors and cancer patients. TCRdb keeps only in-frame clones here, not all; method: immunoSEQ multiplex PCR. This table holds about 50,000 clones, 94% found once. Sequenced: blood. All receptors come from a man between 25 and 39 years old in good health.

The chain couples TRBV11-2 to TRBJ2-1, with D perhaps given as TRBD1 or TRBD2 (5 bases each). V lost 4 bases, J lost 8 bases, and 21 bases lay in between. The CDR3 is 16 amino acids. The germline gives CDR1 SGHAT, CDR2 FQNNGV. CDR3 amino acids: CASSSGPDPYLYEQFF. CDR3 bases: TGTGCCAGCAGCTCGGGACCCGACCCATACCTCTATGAGCAGTTCTTC.

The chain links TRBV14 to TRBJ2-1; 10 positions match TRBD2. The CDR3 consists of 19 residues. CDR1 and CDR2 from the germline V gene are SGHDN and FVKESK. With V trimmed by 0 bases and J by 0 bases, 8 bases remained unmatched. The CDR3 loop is CASSQDWRTSGSSYNEQFF. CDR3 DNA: TGTGCCAGCAGCCAAGATTGGAGGACTAGCGGTAGCTCCTACAATGAGCAGTTCTTC.

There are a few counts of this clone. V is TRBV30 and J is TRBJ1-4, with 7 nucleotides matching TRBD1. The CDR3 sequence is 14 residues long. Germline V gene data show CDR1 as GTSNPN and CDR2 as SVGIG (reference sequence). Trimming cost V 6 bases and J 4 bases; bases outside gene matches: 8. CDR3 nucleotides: TGTGCCTGTGGGACAGAGCCAAATAATGAAAAACTGTTTTTT. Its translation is CACGTEPNNEKLFF.

CDR3 coding DNA: TGTGCCAGCAGCCTAGGGACTTTGGGGGAGCAGTACTTC. Protein sequence: CASSLGTLGEQYF. V and J are TRBV6-5 and TRBJ2-7; D is possibly TRBD2 (6 bases). The V gene's germline CDR1 is MNHEY and CDR2 SVGAGI. Trimming pared 6 bases from V and 7 bases from J, leaving 16 bases between. The CDR3 sequence is 13 residues long.

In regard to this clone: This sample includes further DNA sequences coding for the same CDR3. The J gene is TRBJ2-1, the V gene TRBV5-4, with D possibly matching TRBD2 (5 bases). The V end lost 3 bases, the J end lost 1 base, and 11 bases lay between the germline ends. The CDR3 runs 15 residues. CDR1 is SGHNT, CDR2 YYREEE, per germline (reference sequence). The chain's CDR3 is CASSSRTGSYNEQFF. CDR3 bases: TGTGCCAGCAGCTCCAGGACGGGGTCCTACAATGAGCAGTTCTTC. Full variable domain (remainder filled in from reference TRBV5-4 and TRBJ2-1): ETGVTQSPTHLIKTRGQQVTLRCSSQSGHNTVSWYQQALGQGPQFIFQYYREEENGRGNFPPRFSGLQFPNYSSELNVNALELDDSALYLCASSSRTGSYNEQFFGPGTRLTVL.

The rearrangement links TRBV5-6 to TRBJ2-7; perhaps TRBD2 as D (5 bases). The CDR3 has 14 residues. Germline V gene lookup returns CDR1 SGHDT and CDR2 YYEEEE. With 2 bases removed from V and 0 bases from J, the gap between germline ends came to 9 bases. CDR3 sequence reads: CASSFLGSSYEQYF. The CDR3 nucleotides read TGTGCCAGCAGCTTTCTGGGGAGCTCCTACGAGCAGTACTTC.

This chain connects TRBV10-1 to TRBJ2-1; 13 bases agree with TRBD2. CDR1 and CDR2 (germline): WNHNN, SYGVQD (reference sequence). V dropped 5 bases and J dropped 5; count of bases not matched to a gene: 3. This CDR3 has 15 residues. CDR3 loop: CASSLGTSGNNEQFF. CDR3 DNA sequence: TGCGCCAGCAGTCTTGGGACTAGCGGGAACAATGAGCAGTTCTTC.

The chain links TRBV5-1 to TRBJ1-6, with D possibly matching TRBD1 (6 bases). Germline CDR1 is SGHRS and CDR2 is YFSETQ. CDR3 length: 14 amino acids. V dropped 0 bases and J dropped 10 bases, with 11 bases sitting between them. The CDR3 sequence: CASSLGQEGSPLHF. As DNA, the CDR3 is TGCGCCAGCAGCTTGGGACAGGAAGGGTCACCCCTCCACTTT.

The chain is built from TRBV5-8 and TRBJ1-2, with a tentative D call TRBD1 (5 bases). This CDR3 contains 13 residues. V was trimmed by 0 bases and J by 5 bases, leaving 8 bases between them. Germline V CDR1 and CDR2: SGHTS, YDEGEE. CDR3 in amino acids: CASSLAEGYGYTF. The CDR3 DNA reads TGTGCCAGCAGCTTGGCGGAGGGGTATGGCTACACCTTC.

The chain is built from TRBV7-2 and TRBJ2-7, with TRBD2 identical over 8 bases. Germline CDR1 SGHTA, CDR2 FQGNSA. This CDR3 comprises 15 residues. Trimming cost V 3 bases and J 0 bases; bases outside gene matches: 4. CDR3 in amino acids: CASSLISGDSYEQYF. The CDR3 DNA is TGTGCCAGCAGCTTGATTAGCGGGGACTCCTACGAGCAGTACTTC.

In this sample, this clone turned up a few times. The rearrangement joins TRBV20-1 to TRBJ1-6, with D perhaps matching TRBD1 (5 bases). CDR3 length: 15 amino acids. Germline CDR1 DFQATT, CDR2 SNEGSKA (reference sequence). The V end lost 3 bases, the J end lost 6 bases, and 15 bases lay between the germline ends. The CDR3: CSASAGPKTNSPLHF. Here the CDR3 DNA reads TGCAGTGCTAGTGCGGGACCCAAAACTAATTCACCCCTCCACTTT.

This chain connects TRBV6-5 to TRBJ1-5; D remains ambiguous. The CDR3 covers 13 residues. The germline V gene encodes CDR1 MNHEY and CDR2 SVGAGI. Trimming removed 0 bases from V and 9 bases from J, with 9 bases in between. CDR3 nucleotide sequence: TGTGCCAGCAGTTACTCGGAGGGCTTGCCCCAGCATTTT. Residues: CASSYSEGLPQHF.

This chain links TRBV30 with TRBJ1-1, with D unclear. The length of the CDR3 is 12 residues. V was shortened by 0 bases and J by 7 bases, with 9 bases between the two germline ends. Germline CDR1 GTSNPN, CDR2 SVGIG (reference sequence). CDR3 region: CAWSVHGVEAFF. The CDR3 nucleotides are TGTGCCTGGAGTGTACACGGGGTTGAAGCTTTCTTT.

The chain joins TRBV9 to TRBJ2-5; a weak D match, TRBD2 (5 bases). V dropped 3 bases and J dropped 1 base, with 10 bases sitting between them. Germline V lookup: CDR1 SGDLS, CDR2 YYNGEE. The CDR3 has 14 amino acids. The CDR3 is CASSASGFQETQYF. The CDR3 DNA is TGTGCCAGCAGCGCCTCGGGATTCCAAGAGACCCAGTACTTC.

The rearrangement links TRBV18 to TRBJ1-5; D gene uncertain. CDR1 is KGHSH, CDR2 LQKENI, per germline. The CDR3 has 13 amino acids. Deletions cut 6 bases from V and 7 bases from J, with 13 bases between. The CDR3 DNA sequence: TGTGCCAGCTCCCCTCCGGGGTACCAGCCCCAGCATTTT. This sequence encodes CASSPPGYQPQHF.

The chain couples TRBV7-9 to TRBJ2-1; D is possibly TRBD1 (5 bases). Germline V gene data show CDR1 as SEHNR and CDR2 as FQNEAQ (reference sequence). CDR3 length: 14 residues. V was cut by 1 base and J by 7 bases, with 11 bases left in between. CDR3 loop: CASSLDAGPNEQFF. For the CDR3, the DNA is TGTGCCAGCAGCTTAGATGCAGGGCCAAATGAGCAGTTCTTC.

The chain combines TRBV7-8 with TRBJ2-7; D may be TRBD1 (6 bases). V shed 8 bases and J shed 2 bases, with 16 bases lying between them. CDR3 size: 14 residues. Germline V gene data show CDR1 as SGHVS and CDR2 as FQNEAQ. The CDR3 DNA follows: TGTGCCAGCCGCCCTAAAGACAGGACCTACGAGCAGTACTTC. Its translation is CASRPKDRTYEQYF.

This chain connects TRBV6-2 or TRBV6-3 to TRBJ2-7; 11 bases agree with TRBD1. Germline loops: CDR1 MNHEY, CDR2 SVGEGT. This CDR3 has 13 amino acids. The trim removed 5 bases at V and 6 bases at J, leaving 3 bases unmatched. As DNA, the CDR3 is TGTGCCAGCAGTGGACAGGGGGCTAGCGAGCAGTACTTC. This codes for CASSGQGASEQYF.

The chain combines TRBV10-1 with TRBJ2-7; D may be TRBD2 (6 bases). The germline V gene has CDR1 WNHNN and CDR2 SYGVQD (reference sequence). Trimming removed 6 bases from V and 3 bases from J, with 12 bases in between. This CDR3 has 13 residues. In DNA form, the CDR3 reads TGCGCCAGCAGCGGGACTTTCAACTACGAGCAGTACTTC. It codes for CASSGTFNYEQYF.

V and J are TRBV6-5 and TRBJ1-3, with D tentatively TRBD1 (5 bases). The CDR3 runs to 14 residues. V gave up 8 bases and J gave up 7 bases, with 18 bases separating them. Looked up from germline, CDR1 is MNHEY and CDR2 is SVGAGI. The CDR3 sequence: CASPTEGRANTIYF. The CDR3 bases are TGTGCCAGCCCGACCGAGGGCAGGGCCAACACCATATATTTT.

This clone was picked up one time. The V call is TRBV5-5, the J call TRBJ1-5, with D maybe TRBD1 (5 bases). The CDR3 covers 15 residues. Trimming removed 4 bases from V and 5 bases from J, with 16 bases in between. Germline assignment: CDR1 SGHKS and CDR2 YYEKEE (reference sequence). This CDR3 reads CASSRGWGADQPQHF. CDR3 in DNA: TGTGCCAGCAGCAGGGGTTGGGGTGCAGATCAGCCCCAGCATTTT. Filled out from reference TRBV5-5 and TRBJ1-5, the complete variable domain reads DAGVTQSPTHLIKTRGQQVTLRCSPISGHKSVSWYQQVLGQGPQFIFQYYEKEERGRGNFPDRFSARQFPNYSSELNVNALLLGDSALYLCASSRGWGADQPQHFGDGTRLSIL.

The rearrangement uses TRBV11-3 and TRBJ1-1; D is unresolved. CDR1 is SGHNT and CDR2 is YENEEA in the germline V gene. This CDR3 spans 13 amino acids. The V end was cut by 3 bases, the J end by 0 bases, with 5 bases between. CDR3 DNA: TGTGCCAGCAGCTTCGAAGTGAACACTGAAGCTTTCTTT. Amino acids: CASSFEVNTEAFF.

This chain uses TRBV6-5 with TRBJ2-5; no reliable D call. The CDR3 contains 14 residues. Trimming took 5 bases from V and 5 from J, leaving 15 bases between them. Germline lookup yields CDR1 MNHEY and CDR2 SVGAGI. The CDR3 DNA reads TGTGCCAGCAGTACGCTAGTTTTGCGGGAGACCCAGTACTTC. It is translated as CASSTLVLRETQYF.

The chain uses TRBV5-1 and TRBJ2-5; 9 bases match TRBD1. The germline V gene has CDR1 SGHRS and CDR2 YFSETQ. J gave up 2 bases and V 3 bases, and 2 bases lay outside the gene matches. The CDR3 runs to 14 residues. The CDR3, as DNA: TGCGCCAGCAGCTCGGGACAGGGACAAGAGACCCAGTACTTC. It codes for CASSSGQGQETQYF.

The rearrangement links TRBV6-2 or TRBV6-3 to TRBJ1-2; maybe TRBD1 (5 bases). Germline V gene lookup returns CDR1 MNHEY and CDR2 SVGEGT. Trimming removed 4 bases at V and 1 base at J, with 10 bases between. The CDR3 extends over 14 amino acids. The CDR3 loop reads CASSWGGGNYGYTF. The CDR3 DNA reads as TGTGCCAGCAGTTGGGGGGGAGGTAACTATGGCTACACCTTC.

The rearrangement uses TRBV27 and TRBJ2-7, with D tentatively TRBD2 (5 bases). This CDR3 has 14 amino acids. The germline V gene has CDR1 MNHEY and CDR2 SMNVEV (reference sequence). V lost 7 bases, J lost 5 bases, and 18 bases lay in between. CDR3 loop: CASTPRGGSHEQYF. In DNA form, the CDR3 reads TGTGCCAGCACCCCCCGGGGTGGGTCCCACGAGCAGTACTTC.

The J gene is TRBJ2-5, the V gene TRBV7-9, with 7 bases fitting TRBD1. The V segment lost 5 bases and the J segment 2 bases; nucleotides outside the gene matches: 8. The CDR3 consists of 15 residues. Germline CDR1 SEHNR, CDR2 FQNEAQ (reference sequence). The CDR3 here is CASSQGVGIQETQYF. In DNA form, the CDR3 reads TGTGCCAGCAGCCAGGGGGTGGGGATTCAAGAGACCCAGTACTTC.

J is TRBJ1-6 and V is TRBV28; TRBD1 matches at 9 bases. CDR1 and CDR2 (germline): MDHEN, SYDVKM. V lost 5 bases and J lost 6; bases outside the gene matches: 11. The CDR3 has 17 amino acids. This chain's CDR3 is CASSPTGQGTINSPLHF. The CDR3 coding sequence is TGTGCCAGCAGTCCTACGGGACAGGGCACAATTAATTCACCCCTCCACTTT. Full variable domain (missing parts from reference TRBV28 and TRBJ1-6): DVKVTQSSRYLVKRTGEKVFLECVQDMDHENMFWYRQDPGLGLRLIYFSYDVKMKEKGDIPEGYSVSREKKERFSLILESASTNQTSMYLCASSPTGQGTINSPLHFGNGTRLTVT.

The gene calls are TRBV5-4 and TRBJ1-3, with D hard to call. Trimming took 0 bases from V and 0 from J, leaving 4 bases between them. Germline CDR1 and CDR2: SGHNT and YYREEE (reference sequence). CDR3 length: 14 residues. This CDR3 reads CASSLDPSGNTIYF. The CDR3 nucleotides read TGTGCCAGCAGCTTGGACCCCTCTGGAAACACCATATATTTT.